What follows is one TCR beta chain and its context. This sample is drawn from a study of T-cell memory formation after mild COVID-19. The CDR3 is made up of 13 amino acids. The V end lost 4 bases, the J end lost 6 bases, and 14 bases lay between the germline ends. Germline V gene sequence: CDR1 SGHRS, CDR2 YFSETQ. TCRdb reanalysed the 5' RACE reads using MiXCR and keeps one entry per CDR3 protein. This table holds a few hundred thousand distinct CDR3 sequences, approximately 23% found once. The source is an adult woman who had mild COVID-19 (a few samples of this study predate the infection). Cell type and time point are not known. V is TRBV5-1 and J is TRBJ2-7; a weak D match, TRBD1 (6 bases). Material for sequencing was PBMCs or a T cell subset sorted from them (not recorded which). The CDR3 loop is CASSMATGTEQYF. The CDR3 DNA follows: TGCGCCAGCAGCATGGCGACAGGTACCGAGCAGTACTTC.